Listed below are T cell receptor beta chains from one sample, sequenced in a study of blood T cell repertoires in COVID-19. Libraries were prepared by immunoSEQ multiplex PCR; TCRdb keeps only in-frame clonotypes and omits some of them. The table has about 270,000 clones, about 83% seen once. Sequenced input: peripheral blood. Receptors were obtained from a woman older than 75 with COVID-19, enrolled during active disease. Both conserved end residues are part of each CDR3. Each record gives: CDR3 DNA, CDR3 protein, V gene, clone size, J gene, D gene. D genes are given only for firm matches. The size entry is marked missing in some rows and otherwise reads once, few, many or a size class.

DNA: TGCGCCAGCAGCTTGGAGACAGGGGACAATCAGCCCCAGCATTTT
CDR3: CASSLETGDNQPQHF
V: TRBV5-1
size: .
J: TRBJ1-5
D: TRBD1

DNA: TGTGCCAGCAGTGAACAGGGAAATGGCTACACCTTC
CDR3: CASSEQGNGYTF
V: TRBV2
size: .
J: TRBJ1-2
D: .

DNA: TGTGCCAGCAGTTTCGGACAGGGCGGGACCGGGGAGCTGTTTTTT
CDR3: CASSFGQGGTGELFF
V: TRBV5-6
size: .
J: TRBJ2-2
D: TRBD1

DNA: TGCGCCAGCAGCTTGGTTCTAGCGGGGGAGAATGAGCAGTTCTTC
CDR3: CASSLVLAGENEQFF
V: TRBV5-1
size: once
J: TRBJ2-1
D: TRBD2

DNA: TGTGCCAGCAGCTTAATCCCGGGTGGCTACACCTTC
CDR3: CASSLIPGGYTF
V: TRBV7-9
size: .
J: TRBJ1-2
D: .

DNA: TGCAGTGCTAGACCCCAAATTGAGCAGTTCTTC
CDR3: CSARPQIEQFF
V: TRBV20-1
size: once
J: TRBJ2-1
D: .

DNA: TGTGCCAGCAGCGATGAAGGGGACTTAATAAATGAGCAGTTCTTC
CDR3: CASSDEGDLINEQFF
V: TRBV5-5
size: .
J: TRBJ2-1
D: .

DNA: TGTGCCACCAAACAGGGGGTGCTAACTGAAGCTTTCTTT
CDR3: CATKQGVLTEAFF
V: TRBV19
size: .
J: TRBJ1-1
D: TRBD1

DNA: TGTGCCAGCAGTCCAACCTCACTAGCGTCGGAGACCCAGTACTTC
CDR3: CASSPTSLASETQYF
V: TRBV3-1/TRBV3-2
size: .
J: TRBJ2-5
D: TRBD2

DNA: TGTGCCAGCAGCCAAGGAGGTAATTCACCCCTCCACTTT
CDR3: CASSQGGNSPLHF
V: TRBV3-1/TRBV3-2
size: few
J: TRBJ1-6
D: .

DNA: TGTGCCAGCAGGATCACAGGGGCCCCGGTAGGTCGGACCCAGTACTTC
CDR3: CASRITGAPVGRTQYF
V: TRBV27
size: .
J: TRBJ2-5
D: TRBD1